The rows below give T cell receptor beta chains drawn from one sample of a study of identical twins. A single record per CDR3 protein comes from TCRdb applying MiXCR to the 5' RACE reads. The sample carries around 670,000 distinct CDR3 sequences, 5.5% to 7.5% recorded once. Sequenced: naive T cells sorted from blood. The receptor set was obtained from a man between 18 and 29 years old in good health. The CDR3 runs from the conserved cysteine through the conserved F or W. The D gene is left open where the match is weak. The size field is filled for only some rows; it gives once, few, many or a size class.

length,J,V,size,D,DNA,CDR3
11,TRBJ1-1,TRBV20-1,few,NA,TGCAGTGCTAGAGGGGACGTGAAAACTTTCTTT,CSARGDVKTFF
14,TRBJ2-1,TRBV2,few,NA,TGTGCCAGCAGTGATAGCGTCAGACGCCATGAGCAGTTCTTC,CASSDSVRRHEQFF
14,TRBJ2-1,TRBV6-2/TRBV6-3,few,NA,TGTGCCAGCAGTTACCGACAGATAAACAATGAGCAGTTCTTC,CASSYRQINNEQFF
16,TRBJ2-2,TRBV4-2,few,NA,TGTGCCAGCAGCCAAGACCTCGGTTTGGGCCCCGGGGAGCTGTTTTTT,CASSQDLGLGPGELFF
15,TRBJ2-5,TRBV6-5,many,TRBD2,TGTGCCAGCAGTTACGTGCTAGCGGTTTCGGAGACCCAGTACTTC,CASSYVLAVSETQYF
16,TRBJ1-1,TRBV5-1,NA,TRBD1,TGCGCCAGCAGCAACTACCGGGACAGGGGGGCCACTGAAGCTTTCTTT,CASSNYRDRGATEAFF
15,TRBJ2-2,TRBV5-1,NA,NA,TGCGCCAGCAGGGGATTAGAGGGGGACACCGGGGAGCTGTTTTTT,CASRGLEGDTGELFF
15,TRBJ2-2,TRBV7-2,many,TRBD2,TGTGCCAGCAGCTACGCGGGAGGGCATGGCGGGGAGCTGTTTTTT,CASSYAGGHGGELFF
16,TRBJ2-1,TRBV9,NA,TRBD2,TGTGCCAGCAGCGGGGGGACTAGCGGGAGTATTGAGGAGCAGTTCTTC,CASSGGTSGSIEEQFF
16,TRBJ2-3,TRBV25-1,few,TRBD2,TGTGCCAGCAGTGAGGAGGCGGGAGAGAAGACAGATACGCAGTATTTT,CASSEEAGEKTDTQYF
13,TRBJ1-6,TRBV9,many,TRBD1,TGTGCCAGCAACGGGGACAGCCTTTCACCCCTCCACTTT,CASNGDSLSPLHF
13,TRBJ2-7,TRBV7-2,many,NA,TGTGCCAGCAGCTTAGCCCAGGGCTCCGAGCAGTACTTC,CASSLAQGSEQYF
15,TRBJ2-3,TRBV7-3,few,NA,TGTGCCAGCAGCTTAGCCCGGACTACGGCAGATACGCAGTATTTT,CASSLARTTADTQYF
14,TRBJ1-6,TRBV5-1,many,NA,TGCGCCAGCAACGCCGGGACGGGGGTTTCACCCCTCCACTTT,CASNAGTGVSPLHF
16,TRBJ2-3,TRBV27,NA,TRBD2,TGTTCCAGCAGTTTAGTTGGGACTAGCGGTGTCGATACGCAGTATTTT,CSSSLVGTSGVDTQYF
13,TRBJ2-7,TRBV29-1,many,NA,TGCAGCGTGAGGACGTCCAGCTCCTACGAGCAGTACTTC,CSVRTSSSYEQYF
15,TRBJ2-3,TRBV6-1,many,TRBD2,TGTGCCAGCAGCCGGCGACTAGCGGGCACAGATACGCAGTATTTT,CASSRRLAGTDTQYF
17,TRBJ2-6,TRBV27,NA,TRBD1,TGTGCCAGCAGTTTAGGGGCAGGGGGCACTGGGGCCAACGTCCTGACTTTC,CASSLGAGGTGANVLTF
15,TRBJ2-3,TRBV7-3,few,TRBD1,TGTGCCAGCAGCGCAAGGACAGGGAACACAGATACGCAGTATTTT,CASSARTGNTDTQYF
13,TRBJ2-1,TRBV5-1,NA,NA,TGCGCCACCGCCCGGACTGGGACCAATGAGCAGTTCTTC,CATARTGTNEQFF
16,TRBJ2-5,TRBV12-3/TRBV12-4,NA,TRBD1,TGTGCCAGCAGTCTCATCGGGACAGTACTCCAAGAGACCCAGTACTTC,CASSLIGTVLQETQYF
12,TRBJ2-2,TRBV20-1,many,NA,TGCAGTGCTAGAAGTAAGACCGGGGAGCTGTTTTTT,CSARSKTGELFF
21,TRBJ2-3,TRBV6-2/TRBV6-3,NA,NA,TGTGCCAGCAGTTACTCGCGGTGGGGAGACCGGGCGGACCGAAACACAGATACGCAGTATTTT,CASSYSRWGDRADRNTDTQYF
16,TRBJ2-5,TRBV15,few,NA,TGTGCCACCCAAATCACTCCGGGGACTTACGCAGAGACCCAGTACTTC,CATQITPGTYAETQYF
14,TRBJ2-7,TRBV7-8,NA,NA,TGTGCCAGCAGCTTAGGCAGGGTCGACTACGAGCAGTACTTC,CASSLGRVDYEQYF
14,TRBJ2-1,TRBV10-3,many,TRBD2,TGTGCCATCAGTGAGTCGTTGCGGGAGAATGAGCAGTTCTTC,CAISESLRENEQFF
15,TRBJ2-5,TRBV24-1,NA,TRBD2,TGTGCCACCAGTGCCACGGGACTAGAGGGAGAGACCCAGTACTTC,CATSATGLEGETQYF
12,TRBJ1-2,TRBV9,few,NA,TGTGCCAGCAGCGACTATGGCTATGGCTACACCTTC,CASSDYGYGYTF
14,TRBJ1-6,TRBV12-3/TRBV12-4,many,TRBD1,TGTGCCAGCAGTTCGGGACAGGGGAATTCACCCCTCCACTTT,CASSSGQGNSPLHF
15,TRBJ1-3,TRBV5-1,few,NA,TGCGCCAGCAGCTTGGCGGGAAAGTTCACGGACACCATATATTTT,CASSLAGKFTDTIYF
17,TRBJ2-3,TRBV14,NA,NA,TGTGCCAGCAGCCAAGGCGCGCGGAGATGGGGCACAGATACGCAGTATTTT,CASSQGARRWGTDTQYF
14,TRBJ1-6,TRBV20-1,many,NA,TGCAGTGCTAGGGTTCGGGGTCCCGTTTCACCCCTCCACTTT,CSARVRGPVSPLHF
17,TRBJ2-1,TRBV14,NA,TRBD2,TGTGCCAGCAGCCAAGAGCGACTAGCGGGATATCACAATGAGCAGTTCTTC,CASSQERLAGYHNEQFF
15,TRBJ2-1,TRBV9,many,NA,TGTGCCAGCACATCGGCGGGATTAGATTACAATGAGCAGTTCTTC,CASTSAGLDYNEQFF
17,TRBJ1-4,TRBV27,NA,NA,TGTGCCAGCAGTTTAAGGAAGGGGTCCACAGCTAATGAAAAACTGTTTTTT,CASSLRKGSTANEKLFF
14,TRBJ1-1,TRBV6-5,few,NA,TGTGCCAGCAGTACTGACAGTCCAACCACTGAAGCTTTCTTT,CASSTDSPTTEAFF
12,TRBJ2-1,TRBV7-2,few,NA,TGTGCCAGCAGCGCCCCCCGCAATGAGCAGTTCTTC,CASSAPRNEQFF
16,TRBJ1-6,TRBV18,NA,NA,TGTGCCAGCTCGTCTGCTCCGAGCTCCTATAATTCACCCCTCCACTTT,CASSSAPSSYNSPLHF
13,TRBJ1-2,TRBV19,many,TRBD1,TGTGCCAGTAATTTCGACAGGGGCTATGGCTACACCTTC,CASNFDRGYGYTF
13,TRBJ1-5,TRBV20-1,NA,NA,TGCAGTGCGCCAGGAGGGGACAATCAGCCCCAGCATTTT,CSAPGGDNQPQHF